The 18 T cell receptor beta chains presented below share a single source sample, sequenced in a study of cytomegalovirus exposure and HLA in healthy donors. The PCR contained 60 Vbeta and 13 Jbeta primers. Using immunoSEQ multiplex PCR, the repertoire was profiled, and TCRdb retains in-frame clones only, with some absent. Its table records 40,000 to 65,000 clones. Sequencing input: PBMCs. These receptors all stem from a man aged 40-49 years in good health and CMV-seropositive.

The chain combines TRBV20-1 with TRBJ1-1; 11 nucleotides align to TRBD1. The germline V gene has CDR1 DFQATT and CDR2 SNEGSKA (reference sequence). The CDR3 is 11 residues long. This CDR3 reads CRGTGGTEAFF. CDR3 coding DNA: TGCAGGGGGACAGGGGGCACTGAAGCTTTCTTT.

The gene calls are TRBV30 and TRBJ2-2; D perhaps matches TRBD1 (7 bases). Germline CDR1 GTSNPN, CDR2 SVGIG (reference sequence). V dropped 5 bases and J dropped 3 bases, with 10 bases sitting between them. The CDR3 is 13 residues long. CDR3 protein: CAWDREDTGELFF. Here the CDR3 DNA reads TGTGCCTGGGACAGGGAGGACACCGGGGAGCTGTTTTTT.

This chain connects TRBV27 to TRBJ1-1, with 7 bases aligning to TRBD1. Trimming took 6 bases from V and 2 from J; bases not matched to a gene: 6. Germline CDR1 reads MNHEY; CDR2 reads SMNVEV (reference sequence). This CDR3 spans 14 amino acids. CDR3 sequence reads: CASSIGQVNTEAFF. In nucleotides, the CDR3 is TGTGCCAGCAGCATAGGACAGGTTAACACTGAAGCTTTCTTT.

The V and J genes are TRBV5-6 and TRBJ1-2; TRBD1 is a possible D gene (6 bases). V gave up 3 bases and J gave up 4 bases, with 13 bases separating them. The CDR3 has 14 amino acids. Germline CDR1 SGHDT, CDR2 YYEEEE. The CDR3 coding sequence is TGTGCCAGCAGCTCCGGGGGGCGCAGCTATGGCTACACCTTC. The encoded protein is CASSSGGRSYGYTF.

The CDR3 DNA follows: TGTGCCAGCAGCTTGGGGGCCTTCTCTGGAAACACCATATATTTT. Its translation: CASSLGAFSGNTIYF. The genes are TRBV5-4 and TRBJ1-3; D is unresolved. The CDR3 consists of 15 residues. Germline CDR1 SGHNT, CDR2 YYREEE (reference sequence). Trimming removed 0 bases at V and 0 bases at J, with 7 bases between.

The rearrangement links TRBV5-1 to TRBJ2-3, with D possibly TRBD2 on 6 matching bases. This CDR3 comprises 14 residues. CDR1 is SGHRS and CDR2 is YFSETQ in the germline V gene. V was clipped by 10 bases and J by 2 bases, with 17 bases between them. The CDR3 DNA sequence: TGCGCCGGGAGGACCGACCCATCCACAGATACGCAGTATTTT. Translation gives CAGRTDPSTDTQYF. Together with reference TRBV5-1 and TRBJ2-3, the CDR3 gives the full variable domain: KAGVTQTPRYLIKTRGQQVTLSCSPISGHRSVSWYQQTPGQGLQFLFEYFSETQRNKGNFPGRFSGRQFSNSRSEMNVSTLELGDSALYLCAGRTDPSTDTQYFGPGTRLTVL.

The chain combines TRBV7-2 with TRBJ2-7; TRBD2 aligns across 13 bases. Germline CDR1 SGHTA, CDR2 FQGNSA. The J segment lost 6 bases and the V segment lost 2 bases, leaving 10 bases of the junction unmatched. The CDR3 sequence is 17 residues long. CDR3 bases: TGTGCCAGCAGCTTATCAGGGTTACTAGCGGGAGGGCGCGAGCAGTACTTC. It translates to CASSLSGLLAGGREQYF.

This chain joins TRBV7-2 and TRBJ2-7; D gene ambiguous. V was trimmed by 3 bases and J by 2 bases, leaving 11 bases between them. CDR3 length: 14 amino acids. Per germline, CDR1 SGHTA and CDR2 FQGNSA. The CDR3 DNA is TGTGCCAGCAGCTTCCACAGTGGGCCCTACGAGCAGTACTTC. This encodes CASSFHSGPYEQYF. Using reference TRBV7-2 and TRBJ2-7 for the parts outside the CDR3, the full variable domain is GAGVSQSPSNKVTEKGKDVELRCDPISGHTALYWYRQSLGQGLEFLIYFQGNSAPDKSGLPSDRFSAERTGGSVSTLTIQRTQQEDSAVYLCASSFHSGPYEQYFGPGTRLTVT.

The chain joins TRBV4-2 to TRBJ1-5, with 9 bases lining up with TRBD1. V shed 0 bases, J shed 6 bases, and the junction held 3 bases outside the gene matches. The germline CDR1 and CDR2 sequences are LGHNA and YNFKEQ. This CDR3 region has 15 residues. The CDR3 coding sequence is TGTGCCAGCAGCCAAGAACAGGGGGCAGCTCAGCCCCAGCATTTT. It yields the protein CASSQEQGAAQPQHF.

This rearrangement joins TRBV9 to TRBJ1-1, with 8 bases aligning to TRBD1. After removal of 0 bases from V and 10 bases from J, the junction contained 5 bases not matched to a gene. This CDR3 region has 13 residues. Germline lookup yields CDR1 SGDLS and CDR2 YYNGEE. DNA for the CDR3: TGTGCCAGCAGCGTAGAACAGGGGGATGTAGCTTTCTTT. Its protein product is CASSVEQGDVAFF.

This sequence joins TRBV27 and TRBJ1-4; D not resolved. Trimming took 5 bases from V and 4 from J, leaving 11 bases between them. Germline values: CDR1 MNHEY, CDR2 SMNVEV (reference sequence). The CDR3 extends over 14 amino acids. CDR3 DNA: TGTGCCAGCAGTCGACGGAGTCTTAATGAAAAACTGTTTTTT. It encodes CASSRRSLNEKLFF.

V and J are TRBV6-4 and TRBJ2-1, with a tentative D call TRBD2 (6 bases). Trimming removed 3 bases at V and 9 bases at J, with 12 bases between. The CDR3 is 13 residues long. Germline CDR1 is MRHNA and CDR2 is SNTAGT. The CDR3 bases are TGTGCCAGCAGTGAACTTTTGGGAGGTGAGCAGTTCTTC. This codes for CASSELLGGEQFF.

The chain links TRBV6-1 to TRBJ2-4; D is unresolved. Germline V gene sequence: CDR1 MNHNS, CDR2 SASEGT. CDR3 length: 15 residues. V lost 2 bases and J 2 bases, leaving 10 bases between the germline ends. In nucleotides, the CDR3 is TGTGCCAGCAGTGAAAGCGATCCATCCAAAAACATTCAGTACTTC. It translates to CASSESDPSKNIQYF.

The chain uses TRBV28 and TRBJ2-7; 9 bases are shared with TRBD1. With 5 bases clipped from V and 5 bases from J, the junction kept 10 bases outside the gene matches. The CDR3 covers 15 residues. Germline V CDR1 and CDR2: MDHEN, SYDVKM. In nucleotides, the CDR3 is TGTGCCAGCAGTACTCCCGGGGACAGGGTCCACGAGCAGTACTTC. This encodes CASSTPGDRVHEQYF.

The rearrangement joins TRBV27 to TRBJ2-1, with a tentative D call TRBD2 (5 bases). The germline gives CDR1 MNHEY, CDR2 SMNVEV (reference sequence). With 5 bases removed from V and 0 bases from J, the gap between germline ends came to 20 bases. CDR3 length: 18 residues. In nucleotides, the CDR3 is TGTGCCAGCAGTACCCCAGTAATAGCGCTTGGCTCCTACAATGAGCAGTTCTTC. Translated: CASSTPVIALGSYNEQFF.

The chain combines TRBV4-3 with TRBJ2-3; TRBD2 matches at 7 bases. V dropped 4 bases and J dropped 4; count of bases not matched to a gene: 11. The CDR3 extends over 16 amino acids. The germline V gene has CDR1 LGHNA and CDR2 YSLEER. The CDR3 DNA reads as TGCGCCAGCAGCCCCTTCGGGGGGAGTGGCGCAGATACGCAGTATTTT. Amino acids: CASSPFGGSGADTQYF.

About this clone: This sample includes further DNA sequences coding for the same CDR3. DNA of the CDR3: TGTGCCAGCAGCTTAGGCGGTAGGGGGCCGAATCAGCCCCAGCATTTT. Amino acid sequence: CASSLGGRGPNQPQHF. The V gene is TRBV7-9, the J gene TRBJ1-5; 7 nucleotides align to TRBD1. Trimming took 1 base from V and 4 from J; bases not matched to a gene: 7. This CDR3 spans 16 amino acids. The V gene's germline CDR1 is SEHNR and CDR2 FQNEAQ (reference sequence).

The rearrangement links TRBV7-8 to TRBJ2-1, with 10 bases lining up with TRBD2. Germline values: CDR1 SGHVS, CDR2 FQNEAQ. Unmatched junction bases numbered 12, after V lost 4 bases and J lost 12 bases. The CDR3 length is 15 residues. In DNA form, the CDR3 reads TGTGCCAGCAGCTCCGGGACTAGCGACCCGGGGGGGCAGTTCTTC. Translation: CASSSGTSDPGGQFF.